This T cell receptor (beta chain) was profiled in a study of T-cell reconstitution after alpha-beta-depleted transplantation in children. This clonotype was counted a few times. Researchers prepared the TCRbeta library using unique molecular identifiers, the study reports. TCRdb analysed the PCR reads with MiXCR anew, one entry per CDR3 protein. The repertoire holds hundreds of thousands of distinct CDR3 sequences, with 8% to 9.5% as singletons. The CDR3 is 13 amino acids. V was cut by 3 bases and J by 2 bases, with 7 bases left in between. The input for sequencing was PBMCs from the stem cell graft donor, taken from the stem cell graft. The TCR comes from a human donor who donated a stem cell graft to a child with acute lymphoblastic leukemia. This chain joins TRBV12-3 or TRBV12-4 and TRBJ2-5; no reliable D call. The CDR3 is CASSLVIQETQYF. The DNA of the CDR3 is TGTGCCAGCAGTTTGGTTATTCAAGAGACCCAGTACTTC.